This T cell receptor beta chain was observed in a study of blood T cells in healthy people across ages. CDR3 length: 14 residues. Germline CDR1 is MNHEY and CDR2 is SVGAGI. This clonotype is a singleton in its sample. Relative to the germline gene, one junction end is altered; a read error may explain this. A J-beta primer mix and a sample-barcoded 5' primer were used in a second PCR of roughly 7 to 12 cycles. One entry per CDR3 protein results from TCRdb running MiXCR on the 5' RACE reads. The sample lists some 750,000 distinct CDR3 sequences; about 20% were seen once. V and J are TRBV6-5 and TRBJ2-7; 7 nucleotides match TRBD1. Sequenced sample: blood. This receptor was obtained from a man aged 70 or older in good health. This CDR3 reads CASSYAADRVEQYF. The CDR3 DNA is TGCGCCAGCAGTTACGCCGCCGACAGGGTCGAGCAGTACTTC.